Listed below are T cell receptor beta chains from one sample, sequenced in a study of cytomegalovirus exposure and HLA in healthy donors. Repertoires were generated with immunoSEQ multiplex PCR, while TCRdb's copy carries only in-frame clones and drops some. The sample consists of under 200,000 clones, roughly 82% of them appearing once. Sequences were obtained from PBMCs. Every receptor here comes from a man aged 50-60 years in good health and CMV-seropositive. Both conserved end residues are part of each CDR3. D genes are given only for firm matches. Not all rows give a size; the values are once, few, many and, for expanded clones, a class.

clone size	D gene	CDR3 length	V gene	J gene	CDR3 DNA	CDR3 protein
NA	TRBD1	14	TRBV9	TRBJ2-7	TGTGCCAGCAGCCAACGGACAGGGAGCTACGAGCAGTACTTC	CASSQRTGSYEQYF
once	TRBD2	15	TRBV12-5	TRBJ2-5	TGTGCTAGTGGTTTGGGACAGCGGGGCCAAGAGACCCAGTACTTC	CASGLGQRGQETQYF
NA	NA	16	TRBV7-2	TRBJ2-3	TGTGCCAGCAGCTACCAGACAGTTATAAGCACAGATACGCAGTATTTT	CASSYQTVISTDTQYF
NA	NA	14	TRBV7-9	TRBJ1-2	TGTGCCAGCAGCTTAGAAATCGCCGGGGGAGGCTACACCTTC	CASSLEIAGGGYTF
NA	NA	16	TRBV7-9	TRBJ2-4	TGTTCCAGCAGCTTAGTAGTTCTAGGTGCCAAAAACATTCAGTACTTC	CSSSLVVLGAKNIQYF
NA	TRBD1	15	TRBV5-1	TRBJ2-3	TGCGCCAGCAGCCTAGGGACAGATAATACAGATACGCAGTATTTT	CASSLGTDNTDTQYF
NA	TRBD2	16	TRBV19	TRBJ2-1	TGTGCCAGTAGTATAGCTGGGACTAGCGGGAGCTTCGAGCAGTTCTTC	CASSIAGTSGSFEQFF
once	TRBD1	16	TRBV19	TRBJ1-5	TGTGCCAGTAGCCAGGGGGCCCAATATAGCAATCAGCCCCAGCATTTT	CASSQGAQYSNQPQHF
NA	TRBD1	14	TRBV28	TRBJ1-2	TGTGCCAGCAAACAGACAGGGGGTGTCTATGGCTACACCTTC	CASKQTGGVYGYTF
once	NA	16	TRBV28	TRBJ1-5	TGTGCCAGCAGTTCCTTACTCGTCGCGGGCAATCAGCCCCAGCATTTT	CASSSLLVAGNQPQHF
NA	TRBD1	14	TRBV30	TRBJ2-1	TGTGCCTGGAGCCCCGGGACAGGGGCTAGGGCGCAGTTCTTC	CAWSPGTGARAQFF
NA	NA	15	TRBV6-5	TRBJ2-1	TGTGCCAGCAGCGAAACCGGGTCCCTAGGCAATGAGCAGTTCTTC	CASSETGSLGNEQFF
NA	TRBD2	15	TRBV11-2	TRBJ2-7	TGTGCCAGCAGCTTATCAGCGGGGGGCGGGGGCGAGCAGTACTTC	CASSLSAGGGGEQYF
NA	NA	16	TRBV5-6	TRBJ2-7	TGTGCCAGCAGCTTTAGAAGAAGCCAGGGTCTAAACGAGCAGTACTTC	CASSFRRSQGLNEQYF
NA	NA	15	TRBV5-6	TRBJ2-3	TGTGCCAGCATCCCGACAGTCACTAGCACAGATACGCAGTATTTT	CASIPTVTSTDTQYF
NA	NA	16	TRBV6-5	TRBJ1-1	TGTGCCAGCAGTTACGCCGCGGTTGTGGCGAACACTGAAGCTTTCTTT	CASSYAAVVANTEAFF
NA	NA	15	TRBV7-3	TRBJ2-3	TGTGCCAGCAGCAAGGGGGTCGGAGGCACAGATACGCAGTATTTT	CASSKGVGGTDTQYF
NA	NA	17	TRBV7-2	TRBJ1-3	TGTGCCAGCAGCCCTCGAATTGGGGCTAGCTCTGGAAACACCATATATTTT	CASSPRIGASSGNTIYF
NA	TRBD2	17	TRBV27	TRBJ2-1	TGTGCCAGCAGTTTGGCAGGACTAGCGGGAGCGATCAATGAGCAGTTCTTC	CASSLAGLAGAINEQFF
NA	NA	14	TRBV5-4	TRBJ2-5	TGTGCCAGCAGCTTGAAACAGGCCCAAGAGACCCAGTACTTC	CASSLKQAQETQYF
NA	TRBD2	14	TRBV2	TRBJ2-3	TGTGCCAGCAGTTTGTCGGGGGGGCCGGATACGCAGTATTTT	CASSLSGGPDTQYF
NA	NA	13	TRBV6-1	TRBJ2-3	TGTGCCAGCAGAGGGGTATGGACAGATACGCAGTATTTT	CASRGVWTDTQYF
NA	TRBD1	14	TRBV18	TRBJ1-2	TGTGCCAGCTCACCCGGACAGGGTCATGGGGGCTACACCTTC	CASSPGQGHGGYTF
NA	TRBD2	13	TRBV11-2	TRBJ2-5	TGTGCCAGCAGCGCTAGCGGCCGAAGGACCCAGTACTTC	CASSASGRRTQYF
NA	NA	14	TRBV5-1	TRBJ2-1	TGCGCCAGCAGCTTACGGGAGAAAGACAATGAGCAGTTCTTC	CASSLREKDNEQFF
NA	NA	12	TRBV14	TRBJ2-3	TGTGCCAGCGGGCCCGCGGGATCTACGCAGTATTTT	CASGPAGSTQYF
NA	TRBD2	15	TRBV5-4	TRBJ2-1	TGTGCCAGCAGCTTGCCTAGCGGGAGTGGGGATGAGCAGTTCTTC	CASSLPSGSGDEQFF
once	TRBD1	13	TRBV5-6	TRBJ2-7	TGTGCCAGCAGCTTGTGGGACAGCTACGAGCAGTACTTC	CASSLWDSYEQYF
NA	TRBD2	15	TRBV30	TRBJ2-3	TGTGCCTGGAGTTATAGCGGGACCTCCACAGATACGCAGTATTTT	CAWSYSGTSTDTQYF
NA	TRBD2	15	TRBV28	TRBJ2-3	TGTGCCAGCAGTCTAGCGGGGCCGAGCACAGATACGCAGTATTTT	CASSLAGPSTDTQYF
once	TRBD1	15	TRBV9	TRBJ1-2	TGTGCCAGCAGCGGGGACAGGTCCTTTAACTATGTCTACACCTTC	CASSGDRSFNYVYTF
NA	NA	18	TRBV7-2	TRBJ1-5	TGTGCCAGCAGCTTATCGGGGGCTGGGGAGGGATCCAATCAGCCCCAGCATTTT	CASSLSGAGEGSNQPQHF
NA	TRBD2	15	TRBV7-9	TRBJ2-1	TGTGCCAGCAGCCAGGGGACTAGCGGGGGTGATGAGCAGTTCTTC	CASSQGTSGGDEQFF
few	TRBD1	16	TRBV2	TRBJ1-5	TGTGCCAGCACCCACTACAGGGGCCAGGCGAATCAGCCCCAGCATTTT	CASTHYRGQANQPQHF
NA	TRBD2	15	TRBV10-1	TRBJ2-1	TGCGCCAGCAGTCCTGAGCGGGGAAGGTACAATGAGCAGTTCTTC	CASSPERGRYNEQFF
NA	NA	13	TRBV7-3	TRBJ2-7	TGTGCCAGCAGCTTAACGGGGGGTTACGAGCAGTACTTC	CASSLTGGYEQYF
NA	TRBD1	18	TRBV11-3	TRBJ2-2	TGTGCCAGCAGCTTAACCCTAGGACAGGGTGCGAACACCGGGGAGCTGTTTTTT	CASSLTLGQGANTGELFF
NA	NA	13	TRBV29-1	TRBJ2-7	TGCAGCGTTGAAGATGATGCGGACTACGAGCAGTACTTC	CSVEDDADYEQYF
NA	NA	13	TRBV27	TRBJ1-5	TGTGCCAGCAGTCGGGTTAGCAATCAGCCCCAGCATTTT	CASSRVSNQPQHF
once	TRBD1	15	TRBV28	TRBJ1-2	TGTGCCAGCAGTTTACGGGGACAGGGGGCGGCTGGCTACACCTTC	CASSLRGQGAAGYTF
NA	NA	14	TRBV19	TRBJ1-4	TGTGCCAGTAGAGCCCTCACCCAGGGAGAAAAACTGTTTTTT	CASRALTQGEKLFF
NA	NA	16	TRBV7-8	TRBJ1-3	TGTGCCAGCAGCTTAGCTGGGGCGGGAAGTGGAAACACCATATATTTT	CASSLAGAGSGNTIYF
NA	TRBD1	13	TRBV7-3	TRBJ2-2	TGTGCCAGCGGACAGGGGAACACCGGGGAGCTGTTTTTT	CASGQGNTGELFF
NA	NA	16	TRBV5-6	TRBJ1-5	TGTGCCAGCAGCTTGTATGGGGGACTTAGCAATCAGCCCCAGCATTTT	CASSLYGGLSNQPQHF
few	NA	14	TRBV9	TRBJ2-1	TGTGCCAGCAGCGGTGAGCAGGTCTACAATGAGCAGTTCTTC	CASSGEQVYNEQFF
NA	TRBD1	15	TRBV6-5	TRBJ2-7	TGTGCCAGCAGGGGCGCCGGGACAGGGTCCTACGAGCAGTACTTC	CASRGAGTGSYEQYF
NA	NA	11	TRBV5-4	TRBJ1-2	TGTGCCAGCAGCTCGAGGGTAGGCTACACCTTC	CASSSRVGYTF
NA	TRBD1	14	TRBV19	TRBJ1-2	TGTGCCAGTAGTAGAGGGACAGCCTCCTATGGCTACACCTTC	CASSRGTASYGYTF
NA	TRBD1	18	TRBV27	TRBJ2-1	TGTGCCAGCAGTCTAGCAAAAAACCGGGACAGGGGGCACAATGAGCAGTTCTTC	CASSLAKNRDRGHNEQFF